The 28 T cell receptor beta chains presented below share a single source sample, sequenced in a study of blood T cell repertoires in COVID-19 (dated by TCRdb to about 2020). Libraries were prepared through the immunoSEQ multiplex PCR assay. TCRdb carries this immuneACCESS record with in-frame sequences only. Its versions omit some clonotypes, under half of them owing to an unresolved V gene in the studies checked, with the rest unexplained. This sample holds some 350,000 clones; around 86% were observed only once. 3% of the sample rests with the top ten. The sequenced sample was peripheral blood. These receptors came from a human donor in a cohort sampled during active COVID-19.

The chain combines TRBV6-5 with TRBJ1-6; D ambiguous. The CDR3 is made up of 13 amino acids. V was cut by 2 bases and J by 9 bases, with 8 bases left in between. CDR1 is MNHEY and CDR2 is SVGAGI in the germline V gene. The CDR3 loop is CASSYGDGSPLHF. Here the CDR3 DNA reads TGTGCCAGCAGTTACGGAGACGGTTCACCCCTCCACTTT.

The rearrangement links TRBV9 to TRBJ1-3; no reliable D call. This CDR3 has 12 residues. V was trimmed by 4 bases and J by 6 bases, leaving 8 bases between them. Germline V gives CDR1 SGDLS, CDR2 YYNGEE. For the CDR3, the DNA is TGTGCCAGCAGCTCGACTGAAAACACCATATATTTT. This sequence encodes CASSSTENTIYF.

The rearrangement links TRBV14 to TRBJ1-1; the D gene is possibly TRBD1 (6 bases). The germline CDR1 and CDR2 sequences are SGHDN and FVKESK. The CDR3 covers 19 residues. Trimming removed 0 bases at V and 2 bases at J, with 22 bases between. In DNA form, the CDR3 reads TGTGCCAGCAGCCAAGATTTCCGACAGGCAGCAAGCCTTAACACTGAAGCTTTCTTT. Its translation: CASSQDFRQAASLNTEAFF.

The chain uses TRBV19 and TRBJ1-2, with 9 positions matching TRBD1. The CDR3 consists of 16 residues. Germline loops: CDR1 LNHDA, CDR2 SQIVND (reference sequence). V lost 6 bases to trimming and J lost 3 bases; unmatched junction nucleotides: 11. CDR3 sequence: CASRTPGQGMDYGYTF. In nucleotides, the CDR3 is TGTGCCAGTAGGACCCCGGGACAGGGTATGGACTATGGCTACACCTTC.

The V call is TRBV19, the J call TRBJ2-5, with D possibly matching TRBD2 (5 bases). Per germline, CDR1 LNHDA and CDR2 SQIVND (reference sequence). Trimming took off 1 base at V and 0 bases at J, with 6 bases between the two ends. This CDR3 spans 14 amino acids. The CDR3 nucleotides read TGTGCCAGTAGTATAGCAGCGGACCAAGAGACCCAGTACTTC. Translated, it gives CASSIAADQETQYF.

This clone was seen more than once but under ten times. The chain combines TRBV5-6 with TRBJ2-1; 10 bases map to TRBD2. From germline, CDR1 is SGHDT and CDR2 YYEEEE. This CDR3 contains 17 residues. V was pared by 0 bases and J by 5 bases, with 8 bases of the junction left unmatched. The CDR3 coding sequence is TGTGCCAGCAGCTTGGTCCGAGCGGGAGGGGAGGACAATGAGCAGTTCTTC. Encoded protein: CASSLVRAGGEDNEQFF. Supplemented by reference TRBV5-6 and TRBJ2-1, the full variable domain reads DAGVTQSPTHLIKTRGQQVTLRCSPKSGHDTVSWYQQALGQGPQFIFQYYEEEERQRGNFPDRFSGHQFPNYSSELNVNALLLGDSALYLCASSLVRAGGEDNEQFFGPGTRLTVL.

The chain links TRBV4-1 to TRBJ1-5; D is perhaps TRBD1 (5 bases). The CDR3 consists of 17 residues. V was shortened by 0 bases and J by 3 bases, with 15 bases between the two germline ends. Germline CDR1 and CDR2: MGHRA and YSYEKL. The DNA for the CDR3 is TGCGCCAGCAGCCAAGATATTTGGCGACAGCTCAATCAGCCCCAGCATTTT. Encoded protein: CASSQDIWRQLNQPQHF.

This clone was counted only a few times. V gene TRBV11-2 combines with J gene TRBJ1-4, with no clear D. CDR1 is SGHAT, CDR2 FQNNGV, per germline. The CDR3 covers 11 residues. Trimming cost V 5 bases and J 7 bases, with 5 bases left between them. The CDR3 reads CASSSGEKLFF. CDR3 coding DNA: TGTGCCAGCAGCAGCGGTGAAAAACTGTTTTTT.

This chain connects TRBV6-5 to TRBJ2-2, with TRBD2 identical over 8 bases. Germline V CDR1 and CDR2: MNHEY, SVGAGI. The trim removed 6 bases at V and 6 bases at J, leaving 9 bases unmatched. This CDR3 spans 15 amino acids. The CDR3 DNA follows: TGTGCCAGCAGCCCCCCGGGAGGGAATGCCGGGGAGCTGTTTTTT. Translation: CASSPPGGNAGELFF.

This clone has only a few counts. The gene calls are TRBV7-2 and TRBJ1-5, with 7 bases fitting TRBD1. With 4 bases clipped from V and 0 bases from J, the junction kept 3 bases outside the gene matches. Germline V CDR1 and CDR2: SGHTA, FQGNSA. There are 15 residues in the CDR3. The CDR3 here is CASSSTGYSNQPQHF. CDR3 DNA sequence: TGTGCCAGCAGCTCGACAGGGTATAGCAATCAGCCCCAGCATTTT. Using reference TRBV7-2 and TRBJ1-5 for the parts outside the CDR3, the full variable domain is GAGVSQSPSNKVTEKGKDVELRCDPISGHTALYWYRQSLGQGLEFLIYFQGNSAPDKSGLPSDRFSAERTGGSVSTLTIQRTQQEDSAVYLCASSSTGYSNQPQHFGDGTRLSIL.

V usage is TRBV24-1 and J usage is TRBJ1-2; TRBD1 might be the D (5 bases). The germline V gene encodes CDR1 KGHDR and CDR2 SFDVKD. This CDR3 contains 12 residues. Trimming pared 7 bases from V and 7 bases from J, leaving 12 bases between. The CDR3 coding sequence is TGTGCCACCAGCGTTTCTGGGGCTGGCTACACCTTC. It is translated as CATSVSGAGYTF.

The rearrangement joins TRBV5-1 to TRBJ1-1; D gene unclear. V was pared by 0 bases and J by 9 bases, with 12 bases between. In germline, CDR1 is SGHRS, CDR2 YFSETQ. The CDR3 has 13 residues. CDR3 coding DNA: TGCGCCAGCAGCTTGGCCTCGCGGTCCAAAGCTTTCTTT. It encodes CASSLASRSKAFF.

The chain links TRBV7-9 to TRBJ2-7, with TRBD2 matching over 13 bases. The V segment lost 6 bases and the J segment 2 bases; nucleotides outside the gene matches: 4. This CDR3 contains 15 residues. CDR1 is SEHNR and CDR2 is FQNEAQ in the germline V gene (reference sequence). CDR3 DNA sequence: TGTGCCAGCAGGCAAGGACTAGCGGGAGCCTACGAGCAGTACTTC. Translation: CASRQGLAGAYEQYF.

The genes are TRBV4-2 and TRBJ2-3; 9 bases match TRBD2. This CDR3 is built from 15 residues. The V gene's germline CDR1 is LGHNA and CDR2 YNFKEQ. V lost 4 bases to trimming and J lost 4 bases; unmatched junction nucleotides: 6. The CDR3 sequence: CASSPRGGAADTQYF. The DNA for the CDR3 is TGTGCCAGCAGCCCTCGCGGGGGGGCGGCAGATACGCAGTATTTT.

The gene calls are TRBV6-5 and TRBJ2-7; D may be TRBD1 (6 bases). Per the germline V gene, CDR1 is MNHEY and CDR2 is SVGAGI. The CDR3 spans 12 residues. Trimming shortened V by 6 bases and J by 6 bases, and 12 bases separated the two germline ends. In DNA form, the CDR3 reads TGTGCCAGCAGGGGGCAGGGGAGCGAGCAGTACTTC. Translation gives CASRGQGSEQYF.

V usage is TRBV5-6 and J usage is TRBJ1-3, with D perhaps matching TRBD1 (6 bases). Germline V lookup: CDR1 SGHDT, CDR2 YYEEEE. This CDR3 is built from 15 residues. The V gene lost 7 bases and the J gene lost 1 base, with 15 bases spanning the gap. This CDR3 reads CASAFGGPSGNTIYF. The CDR3 DNA reads as TGTGCCAGCGCCTTCGGGGGGCCGTCTGGAAACACCATATATTTT.

This chain connects TRBV21-1 to TRBJ2-2; the table names TRBD1, a call not compared with the DNA. TRBV21-1 is an annotated pseudogene. The CDR3 runs to 15 residues. The CDR3 here is CASSTGTGDTGELFF. CDR3 DNA sequence: TGTGCCAGCAGCACCGGGACAGGGGACACCGGGGAGCTGTTTTTT.

In the case of this clone: The junction departs from the called germline gene at one end, perhaps through a read error. V gene TRBV7-7 combines with J gene TRBJ2-1, with 10 bases fitting TRBD2. The germline gives CDR1 SSHAT, CDR2 FNYEAQ (reference sequence). This CDR3 is 15 amino acids long. The CDR3 bases are TGTGCTAGCAGCCTAGGGACTAGCGCTTACAATGAGCAGTTCTTC. It specifies CASSLGTSAYNEQFF.

The V gene is TRBV11-2, the J gene TRBJ1-1; D is unclear. CDR3 size: 13 residues. Germline V gene sequence: CDR1 SGHAT, CDR2 FQNNGV. V was trimmed by 2 bases and J by 5 bases, leaving 9 bases between them. CDR3 in DNA: TGTGCCAGCAGCTTATTTCCGCGAACTGAAGCTTTCTTT. Translated, it gives CASSLFPRTEAFF.

The chain recombines TRBV5-8 with TRBJ1-1, with 10 positions matching TRBD1. Losses at the gene ends were 1 base for V and 0 bases for J; bases not matched to a gene: 12. This CDR3 has 19 amino acids. CDR1 is SGHTS and CDR2 is YDEGEE in the germline V gene. CDR3 DNA sequence: TGTGCCAGCAGCTTGACTACTGGGACAGGGGCACGCATGAACACTGAAGCTTTCTTT. Translating it yields CASSLTTGTGARMNTEAFF.

The rearrangement links TRBV20-1 to TRBJ2-3, with D possibly being TRBD1 (6 bases). The CDR3 is made up of 11 amino acids. V was clipped by 6 bases and J by 7 bases, with 11 bases between them. Germline loops: CDR1 DFQATT, CDR2 SNEGSKA (reference sequence). As DNA, the CDR3 is TGCAGTGCCAAACAGGGATATACGCAGTATTTT. Its protein product is CSAKQGYTQYF.

This chain connects TRBV7-3 to TRBJ2-1, with 13 bases identical to TRBD2. V gave up 1 base and J gave up 7 bases; unmatched junction bases: 16. The CDR3 runs to 20 residues. The germline V gene encodes CDR1 SGHTA and CDR2 FQGTGA. The CDR3 loop is CASSLKFRTSGGPRVNEQFF. DNA of the CDR3: TGTGCCAGCAGCTTAAAGTTTAGGACTAGCGGGGGCCCGCGGGTTAATGAGCAGTTCTTC.

This rearrangement joins TRBV6-4 to TRBJ1-4; no definite D call. The CDR3 length is 13 residues. Trimming cost V 7 bases and J 8 bases, with 14 bases left between them. Germline lookup yields CDR1 MRHNA and CDR2 SNTAGT. The CDR3 DNA follows: TGTGCCAGCACTAGCCAGCCCAGGGAAAAACTGTTTTTT. Translation gives CASTSQPREKLFF.

Points on this clone: Other DNA sequences in the sample encode the same CDR3. The V and J genes are TRBV5-1 and TRBJ2-1; 11 bases agree with TRBD2. This CDR3 is built from 15 residues. V shed 4 bases, J shed 6 bases, and the junction held 6 bases outside the gene matches. Looked up from germline, CDR1 is SGHRS and CDR2 is YFSETQ. CDR3 sequence (DNA): TGCGCCAGCAGCCTAGGACTAGCGGGTATCAATGAGCAGTTCTTC. The encoded protein is CASSLGLAGINEQFF.

This sequence joins TRBV15 and TRBJ2-1; D possibly corresponds to TRBD1 (5 bases). Germline V gene data show CDR1 as LNHNV and CDR2 as YYDKDF (reference sequence). Trimming took off 3 bases at V and 7 bases at J, with 19 bases between the two ends. This CDR3 comprises 16 residues. In nucleotides, the CDR3 is TGTGCCACCAGCAGGCTGGTGTGGGGCCGTACGAATGAGCAGTTCTTC. It yields the protein CATSRLVWGRTNEQFF.

V is TRBV19 and J is TRBJ2-3, with 9 bases that match TRBD2. Germline trimming cut 2 bases from V and 4 bases from J; bases unmatched to any gene: 4. The CDR3 covers 15 residues. CDR1 and CDR2 from the germline V gene are LNHDA and SQIVND (reference sequence). CDR3 sequence: CASSIQRGDSDTQYF. Here the CDR3 DNA reads TGTGCCAGTAGTATACAGCGGGGGGACTCAGATACGCAGTATTTT.

CDR3 protein: CASSSPDRGQSYEQYF. The DNA for the CDR3 is TGTGCCAGCAGCTCCCCTGACAGGGGGCAATCCTACGAGCAGTACTTC. This chain joins TRBV5-6 and TRBJ2-7; 10 bases fit TRBD1. V shed 3 bases, J shed 1 base, and the junction held 7 bases outside the gene matches. The CDR3 consists of 16 residues. Germline CDR1 SGHDT, CDR2 YYEEEE.

The sample holds one count of this clone. V usage is TRBV4-2 and J usage is TRBJ2-7, with 9 bases matching TRBD2. Trimming removed 0 bases from V and 4 bases from J; junction bases left unmatched: 10. The CDR3 runs 17 residues. CDR1 and CDR2 from the germline V gene are LGHNA and YNFKEQ. This CDR3 is CASSQDPAQREVYEQYF. The DNA of the CDR3 is TGTGCCAGCAGCCAAGATCCCGCACAGCGGGAGGTTTACGAGCAGTACTTC.